One sample yielded the 10 T cell receptor beta chains listed below, sequenced in a study of shared clonotypes between healthy human individuals (dated by TCRdb to 2019 to 2021). The library relied on the immunoSEQ multiplex PCR assay. Sourced from immuneACCESS, this table was stored by TCRdb with only in-frame sequences that have V and J called. A share of the clones is absent; for the studies checked, an unresolved V gene accounts for under half, and the remainder has no known explanation. Across this sample there are 550,000 to 700,000 clones, with roughly 73% seen only once. The top ten hold around 2% of the sample. Sequenced sample: memory CD4+ T cells sorted from blood. Per the publication, the cell subset or site label means: CD45RA-negative fraction. These receptor sequences come from a woman in her twenties or thirties in good health.

This clone appeared a few times. V usage is TRBV7-9 and J usage is TRBJ1-5, with a tentative D call TRBD1 (5 bases). This CDR3 contains 16 residues. V was trimmed by 7 bases and J by 1 base, leaving 17 bases between them. The germline CDR1 and CDR2 sequences are SEHNR and FQNEAQ (reference sequence). CDR3 bases: TGTGCCAGCACCTACGGCGGGCGGACAAGCAATCAGCCCCAGCATTTT. Its translation is CASTYGGRTSNQPQHF.

J is TRBJ2-4 and V is TRBV19; the match to TRBD1 covers 7 bases. The V gene's germline CDR1 is LNHDA and CDR2 SQIVND (reference sequence). V lost 5 bases, J lost 0 bases, and 10 bases stayed unmatched. CDR3 length: 17 residues. CDR3 sequence (DNA): TGTGCCAGTAGTGTACCGGGACAGTCCTTAGCCAAAAACATTCAGTACTTC. This codes for CASSVPGQSLAKNIQYF.

V usage is TRBV10-3 and J usage is TRBJ2-1; 10 nucleotides align to TRBD2. CDR1 ENHRY and CDR2 SYGVKD come from the germline V gene. The CDR3 extends over 16 amino acids. After removal of 1 base from V and 1 base from J, the junction contained 1 base not matched to a gene. This chain's CDR3 is CAISEFSGRSYNEQFF. DNA of the CDR3: TGTGCCATCAGTGAGTTTAGCGGGAGGTCCTACAATGAGCAGTTCTTC.

The CDR3 reads CASTLTGYYQPQHF. DNA of the CDR3: TGTGCCAGCACCTTGACAGGATACTATCAGCCCCAGCATTTT. The chain carries TRBV2 and TRBJ1-5; tentatively, D is TRBD1 (6 bases). The CDR3 consists of 14 residues. Trimming took off 7 bases at V and 5 bases at J, with 15 bases between the two ends. Germline V gene sequence: CDR1 SNHLY, CDR2 FYNNEI.

The chain combines TRBV4-1 with TRBJ2-7; D unresolved. The CDR3 runs to 17 residues. Germline CDR1 reads MGHRA; CDR2 reads YSYEKL. Trimming shortened V by 0 bases and J by 6 bases, and 21 bases separated the two germline ends. CDR3 loop: CASSQDLRRGASGEQYF. The CDR3 coding sequence is TGCGCCAGCAGCCAAGATCTTCGGCGCGGAGCTTCGGGCGAGCAGTACTTC.

Here the CDR3 DNA reads TGTGCCAGCAGTGACAGGGGCCTATATAGCAATCAGCCCCAGCATTTT. It is translated as CASSDRGLYSNQPQHF. The chain joins TRBV28 to TRBJ1-5, with TRBD1 identical over 8 bases. The trim removed 5 bases at V and 0 bases at J, leaving 6 bases unmatched. Germline CDR1 and CDR2: MDHEN and SYDVKM. This CDR3 is built from 16 residues.

The chain is built from TRBV7-9 and TRBJ2-7; D perhaps matches TRBD2 (6 bases). Germline lookup yields CDR1 SEHNR and CDR2 FQNEAQ (reference sequence). Trimming pared 5 bases from V and 4 bases from J, leaving 18 bases between. This CDR3 region has 15 residues. The CDR3 DNA is TGTGCCAGCAGCCCCCGAACCGGGACTGGTTACGAGCAGTACTTC. Its translation: CASSPRTGTGYEQYF. The complete variable domain, with remaining parts taken from reference TRBV7-9 and TRBJ2-7, reads DTGVSQNPRHKITKRGQNVTFRCDPISEHNRLYWYRQTLGQGPEFLTYFQNEAQLEKSRLLSDRFSAERPKGSFSTLEIQRTEQGDSAMYLCASSPRTGTGYEQYFGPGTRLTVT.

The chain combines TRBV6-1 with TRBJ2-2; the D is unclear. Germline V lookup: CDR1 MNHNS, CDR2 SASEGT. CDR3 length equals 13 residues. The germline V and J ends were trimmed by 9 bases and 5 bases, with 13 bases remaining between them. The CDR3 DNA sequence: TGTGCCAGTGCCCTATCTGCGACCGGGGAGCTGTTTTTT. The encoded protein is CASALSATGELFF.

This clone appeared many times. The chain employs TRBV29-1 and TRBJ2-3, with D perhaps TRBD1 (6 bases). This CDR3 has 16 residues. Trimming cost V 0 bases and J 0 bases, with 13 bases left between them. Germline assignment: CDR1 SQVTM and CDR2 ANQGSEA. The CDR3 spells CSVEDQVTGSTDTQYF. Written as DNA, the CDR3 is TGCAGCGTTGAAGATCAGGTGACAGGTAGCACAGATACGCAGTATTTT.

This clone was counted a single time. V usage is TRBV7-3 and J usage is TRBJ2-6; no clear D. The CDR3 is 16 amino acids. Per the germline V gene, CDR1 is SGHTA and CDR2 is FQGTGA. V was shortened by 5 bases and J by 0 bases, with 11 bases between the two germline ends. The CDR3 DNA follows: TGTGCCAGCAGCCCCCTCGCGTCCTCTGGGGCCAACGTCCTGACTTTC. It translates to CASSPLASSGANVLTF.